Below, 23 T cell receptor beta chains from the same sample are listed, as sequenced in a study of liver allograft versus peripheral blood T cells. As for the study in general: Comparisons were made between T cell receptor repertoires found in transplanted livers and those circulating in recipients' peripheral blood.

TCRdb recomputed calls from the reads with MiXCR, one row per CDR3 protein. The sample holds 3,000 to 3,500 distinct CDR3 sequences, about 14% seen once. The receptor set was obtained from a human patient who had a liver transplant. The T cells may partly be graft donor cells.

This clonotype is categorized as medium-sized. The chain couples TRBV6-5 to TRBJ1-1, with D tentatively TRBD1 (5 bases). The V end was cut by 6 bases, the J end by 4 bases, with 12 bases between. CDR1 and CDR2 (germline): MNHEY, SVGAGI. This CDR3 is 13 amino acids long. As DNA, the CDR3 is TGTGCCAGCAGAAGACAGCCGGGCACTGAAGCTTTCTTT. Protein product: CASRRQPGTEAFF.

This clonotype is termed medium-sized. This chain connects TRBV19 to TRBJ2-7; D is ambiguous. The CDR3 runs 14 residues. Looked up from germline, CDR1 is LNHDA and CDR2 is SQIVND (reference sequence). V lost 1 base to trimming and J lost 5 bases, with 12 bases between them. The DNA for the CDR3 is TGTGCCAGTAGTATAGGTTCCGGACCCGACGAGCAGTACTTC. This sequence encodes CASSIGSGPDEQYF.

This clonotype was found a few times. The V gene is TRBV7-9, the J gene TRBJ1-2; D not certain. The CDR3 is 13 amino acids. CDR1 and CDR2 from the germline V gene are SEHNR and FQNEAQ (reference sequence). Trimming removed 0 bases from V and 2 bases from J, with 4 bases in between. The CDR3 DNA follows: TGTGCCAGCAGCTTAGCCGGGAACTATGGCTACACCTTC. As protein: CASSLAGNYGYTF.

This clonotype is medium-sized within its sample. The CDR3 here is CASRAGTTGLDEQFF. The CDR3 DNA sequence: TGTGCCAGTAGGGCCGGGACTACAGGGTTGGATGAGCAGTTCTTC. This sequence joins TRBV19 and TRBJ2-1; possible D gene TRBD2, 7 bases. Germline CDR1 reads LNHDA; CDR2 reads SQIVND (reference sequence). CDR3 size: 15 residues. Between the trimmed V and J ends, which lost 6 bases and 8 bases, there was a span of 20 bases.

This clonotype was seen only a few times. The chain is built from TRBV7-3 and TRBJ2-2, with 15 bases lining up with TRBD2. The V and J ends lost 5 bases and 2 bases, in that order; junction bases with no gene match: 18. This CDR3 spans 22 amino acids. Per germline, CDR1 SGHTA and CDR2 FQGTGA. The CDR3 nucleotides read TGTGCCAGCAGCCCTTCGCCGGGACTAGCGGGGGGACTTGCCCGTAACACCGGGGAGCTGTTTTTT. Translation gives CASSPSPGLAGGLARNTGELFF.

This clonotype was counted between two and nine times. The chain couples TRBV28 to TRBJ2-7; tentatively, D is TRBD1 (6 bases). The length of the CDR3 is 14 residues. Germline V gene lookup returns CDR1 MDHEN and CDR2 SYDVKM. Trimming took off 7 bases at V and 2 bases at J, with 15 bases between the two ends. The CDR3 DNA follows: TGTGCCAGCACCGGTGGGCAGGGGACCTACGAGCAGTACTTC. This translates into CASTGGQGTYEQYF. Drawing the rest from reference TRBV28 and TRBJ2-7, the complete variable domain is DVKVTQSSRYLVKRTGEKVFLECVQDMDHENMFWYRQDPGLGLRLIYFSYDVKMKEKGDIPEGYSVSREKKERFSLILESASTNQTSMYLCASTGGQGTYEQYFGPGTRLTVT.

This clonotype occurred many times. V and J are TRBV9 and TRBJ2-2; D remains ambiguous. Germline lookup yields CDR1 SGDLS and CDR2 YYNGEE. Trimming took 1 base from V and 0 from J, leaving 4 bases between them. The CDR3 covers 14 residues. The CDR3 nucleotides are TGTGCCAGCAGCGTACAATCGAACACCGGGGAGCTGTTTTTT. This sequence encodes CASSVQSNTGELFF.

This clonotype has just one count. This chain connects TRBV12-3 or TRBV12-4 to TRBJ2-1; possibly TRBD2 for D (6 bases). Deletions cut 5 bases from V and 9 bases from J, with 20 bases between. The CDR3 contains 15 residues. CDR3 sequence: CASSDPGTSLGEQFF. The CDR3 DNA reads TGTGCCAGCAGTGATCCCGGGACTTCTTTGGGTGAGCAGTTCTTC.

Remarks on this clonotype: It is likely a read error: a sequence one base away is far more abundant. V is TRBV27 and J is TRBJ2-6; D is perhaps TRBD1 (5 bases). The CDR3 runs to 14 residues. Germline assignment: CDR1 MNHEY and CDR2 SMNVEV (reference sequence). CDR3 in amino acids: CASSEETGANVLNF. Written as DNA, the CDR3 is TGTGCCAGCAGTGAAGAGACTGGGGCCAACGTCCTGAATTTC.

This clonotype is termed medium-sized. The chain employs TRBV7-9 and TRBJ1-1; 7 nucleotides agree with TRBD1. From germline, CDR1 is SEHNR and CDR2 FQNEAQ (reference sequence). V lost 5 bases and J lost 1; bases outside the gene matches: 7. CDR3 length: 15 amino acids. The CDR3 spells CASSPGDSPNTEAFF. The CDR3 DNA reads TGTGCCAGCAGCCCAGGGGACAGCCCGAACACTGAAGCTTTCTTT.

The sample holds a few counts of this clonotype. The chain uses TRBV3-1 and TRBJ1-2; D not resolved. CDR3 length equals 14 residues. V dropped 0 bases and J dropped 4 bases, with 9 bases sitting between them. Germline CDR1 is LGHDT and CDR2 is YNNKEL (reference sequence). In DNA form, the CDR3 reads TGTGCCAGCAGCCAAGACAGTTCTAGCTATGGCTACACCTTC. This codes for CASSQDSSSYGYTF.

Comment on this clonotype: A much larger clone differs from this one at a single base, so this may be a read error. V gene TRBV13 combines with J gene TRBJ2-5; 8 bases are shared with TRBD2. V shed 0 bases, J shed 5 bases, and the junction held 14 bases outside the gene matches. Germline-derived CDR1 and CDR2 are PRHDT and FYEKMQ (reference sequence). The CDR3 is made up of 18 amino acids. CDR3 loop: CASSLGLAAYPSHETQYF. CDR3 DNA sequence: TGTGCCAGCAGCTTAGGACTAGCGGCCTACCCGAGCCATGAGACCCAGTACTTC.

A note on this clonotype: A far larger clone differs by one base, so this is likely a read error. This chain joins TRBV6-5 and TRBJ2-3; 7 bases fit TRBD2. In germline, CDR1 is MNHEY, CDR2 SVGAGI. There are 15 residues in the CDR3. The CDR3 DNA is TGTGTCAGCACTACTAGCGACCCTGGGACAGATACGCAGTATTTT. It translates to CVSTTSDPGTDTQYF.

Regarding this clonotype: A read error may explain this, as a much larger clone is one base away. The J gene is TRBJ2-7, the V gene TRBV27; D is uncertain. CDR1 is MNHEY and CDR2 is SMNVEV in the germline V gene (reference sequence). The germline V and J ends were trimmed by 3 bases and 4 bases, with 10 bases remaining between them. The CDR3 spans 13 residues. In DNA, the CDR3 is TGTGCCAGCAGTTTCACTAACACGTACGAGCAGTACTTC. It codes for CASSFTNTYEQYF.

This clonotype came up many times. The chain is built from TRBV6-5 and TRBJ2-3; 7 bases match TRBD2. This CDR3 is 16 amino acids long. Unmatched junction bases numbered 7, after V lost 0 bases and J lost 4 bases. Germline V CDR1 and CDR2: MNHEY, SVGAGI. The CDR3 here is CASSYSGGEPSDTQYF. As DNA, the CDR3 is TGTGCCAGCAGTTACTCGGGGGGGGAGCCCTCAGATACGCAGTATTTT.

This clonotype was seen a few times. The CDR3 sequence is CASSLKATNTGELFF. The CDR3 DNA reads TGTGCCAGCAGCTTAAAGGCCACGAACACCGGGGAGCTGTTTTTT. The chain is built from TRBV11-3 and TRBJ2-2; D is ambiguous. Germline-derived CDR1 and CDR2 are SGHNT and YENEEA. This CDR3 spans 15 amino acids. V was cut by 2 bases and J by 0 bases, with 7 bases left in between. Combining the CDR3 with reference TRBV11-3 and TRBJ2-2 gives the whole variable domain EAGVVQSPRYKIIEKKQPVAFWCNPISGHNTLYWYLQNLGQGPELLIRYENEEAVDDSQLPKDRFSAERLKGVDSTLKIQPAELGDSAVYLCASSLKATNTGELFFGEGSRLTVL.

This clonotype is classed as large. This chain joins TRBV18 and TRBJ1-4; D is perhaps TRBD1 (5 bases). CDR1 and CDR2 (germline): KGHSH, LQKENI. V lost 6 bases and J 4 bases, leaving 15 bases between the germline ends. The CDR3 length is 15 residues. The CDR3 nucleotides are TGTGCCAGCTCCCCCAGCGGGAGGGGTAATGAAAAACTGTTTTTT. Amino acids: CASSPSGRGNEKLFF.

There are many counts of this clonotype. The rearrangement links TRBV12-3 or TRBV12-4 to TRBJ1-1; the D gene is possibly TRBD1 (5 bases). V dropped 4 bases and J dropped 4 bases, with 19 bases sitting between them. The CDR3 contains 16 residues. In nucleotides, the CDR3 is TGTGCCAGCAGTTCGCCCCGGGGGGGGAGTCTCACTGAAGCTTTCTTT. This translates into CASSSPRGGSLTEAFF.

The chain uses TRBV3-1 and TRBJ2-4; 7 bases are shared with TRBD2. The CDR3 sequence is 16 residues long. V gave up 0 bases and J gave up 8 bases; unmatched junction bases: 10. The germline V gene encodes CDR1 LGHDT and CDR2 YNNKEL (reference sequence). The CDR3 loop reads CASSQDYEGGADIQYF. In DNA form, the CDR3 reads TGTGCCAGCAGCCAAGATTATGAGGGAGGGGCAGACATTCAGTACTTC.

This clonotype is medium-sized. J is TRBJ1-5 and V is TRBV6-5; TRBD1 might be the D (5 bases). This CDR3 spans 16 amino acids. CDR1 is MNHEY, CDR2 SVGAGI, per germline. Trimming stripped 5 bases from V and 0 bases from J, with 14 bases between. The CDR3 DNA is TGTGCCAGCAGTCGCAAGGGGCCCAGTAGCAATCAGCCCCAGCATTTT. It encodes CASSRKGPSSNQPQHF.

This clonotype was counted ten times or more. The V and J genes are TRBV28 and TRBJ2-3; no firm D call. The germline gives CDR1 MDHEN, CDR2 SYDVKM. The CDR3 totals 15 residues. V was trimmed by 8 bases and J by 3 bases, leaving 18 bases between them. The CDR3 coding sequence is TGTGCCAGCCACCAGAATGGCCTGGGGACAGATACGCAGTATTTT. It codes for CASHQNGLGTDTQYF.

At least ten counts were recorded for this clonotype. This chain connects TRBV19 to TRBJ2-5; D might be TRBD2 (5 bases). CDR3 length: 15 amino acids. V lost 1 base to trimming and J lost 1 base, with 10 bases between them. CDR1 is LNHDA and CDR2 is SQIVND in the germline V gene (reference sequence). CDR3 residues: CASSIGGPVQETQYF. The DNA of the CDR3 is TGTGCCAGTAGTATAGGAGGGCCGGTCCAAGAGACCCAGTACTTC.

This clonotype was observed a handful of times. In DNA, the CDR3 is TGCAGTGCTAGCCCCCAGCAAGAGACCCAGTACTTC. This encodes CSASPQQETQYF. V gene TRBV20-1 combines with J gene TRBJ2-5; D remains ambiguous. CDR3 length: 12 amino acids. The V and J ends lost 3 bases and 2 bases respectively, with 7 bases between them. In germline, CDR1 is DFQATT, CDR2 SNEGSKA (reference sequence).